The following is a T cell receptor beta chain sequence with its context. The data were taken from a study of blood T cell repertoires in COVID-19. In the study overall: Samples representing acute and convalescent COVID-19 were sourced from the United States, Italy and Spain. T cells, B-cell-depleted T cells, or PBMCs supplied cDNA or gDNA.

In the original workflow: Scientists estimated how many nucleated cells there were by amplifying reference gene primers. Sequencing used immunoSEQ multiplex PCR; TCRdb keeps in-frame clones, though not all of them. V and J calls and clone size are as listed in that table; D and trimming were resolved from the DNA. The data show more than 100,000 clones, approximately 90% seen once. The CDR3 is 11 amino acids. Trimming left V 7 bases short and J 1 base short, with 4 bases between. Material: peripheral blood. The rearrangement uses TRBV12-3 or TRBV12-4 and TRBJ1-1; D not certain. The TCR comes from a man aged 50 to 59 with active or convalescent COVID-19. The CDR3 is CASTKNTEAFF. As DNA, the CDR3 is TGTGCCAGCACCAAGAACACTGAAGCTTTCTTT.